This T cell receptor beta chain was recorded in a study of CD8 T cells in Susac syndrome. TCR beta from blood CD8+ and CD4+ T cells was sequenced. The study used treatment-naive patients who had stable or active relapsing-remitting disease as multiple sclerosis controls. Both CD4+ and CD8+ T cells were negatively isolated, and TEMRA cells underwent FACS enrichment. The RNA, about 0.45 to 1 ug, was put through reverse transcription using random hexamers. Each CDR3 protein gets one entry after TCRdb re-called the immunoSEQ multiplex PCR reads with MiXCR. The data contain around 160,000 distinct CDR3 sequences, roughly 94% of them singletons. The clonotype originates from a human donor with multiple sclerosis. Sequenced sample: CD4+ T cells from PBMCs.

The CDR3: CASSFMGAGGPETQYF. For the CDR3, the DNA is TGTGCCAGCAGCTTCATGGGAGCGGGAGGCCCAGAGACCCAGTACTTC. The V gene is TRBV11-2, the J gene TRBJ2-5, with 9 bases identical to TRBD2. CDR3 length equals 16 residues. Trimming at V came to 3 bases and at J to 4 bases, leaving 9 bases not matched to a gene. Germline V gene data show CDR1 as SGHAT and CDR2 as FQNNGV.